A selection of T cell receptor beta chains follows, all from one sample in a study of T-cell reconstitution after alpha-beta-depleted transplantation in children. TCRdb used MiXCR to reprocess the PCR reads, holding one entry per CDR3 protein. This sample has a few hundred thousand distinct CDR3 sequences; about 8.8% occur once, and the top ten carry 5.1%. This sample comprised PBMCs from the stem cell graft donor, obtained from the stem cell graft. These receptors all come from a human donor who donated a stem cell graft to a child with SCID. Both conserved end residues are part of each CDR3. D genes are given only for firm matches. Clone size is not always given. Where it is, it says once, few, many or a class for expanded clones.

V: TRBV15; size: many; D: .; J: TRBJ2-7; DNA: TGTGCCATTCGAAGACAGGACCCCCCCTACGAGCAGTACTTC; CDR3: CAIRRQDPPYEQYF
V: TRBV7-2; size: many; D: .; J: TRBJ1-2; DNA: TGTGCCAGCAGCCTAGACGCGACAGGAGGCTATGGCTACACCTTC; CDR3: CASSLDATGGYGYTF
V: TRBV18; size: many; D: TRBD1; J: TRBJ2-2; DNA: TGTGCCAGCTCACCCTACCCGGGACAGGGACGTGCGAGCACCGGGGAGCTGTTTTTT; CDR3: CASSPYPGQGRASTGELFF
V: TRBV10-3; size: .; D: TRBD1; J: TRBJ1-6; DNA: TGTGCCATCAGTGAAGGACAGGCCTCTTCACCCCTCCACTTT; CDR3: CAISEGQASSPLHF
V: TRBV6-2/TRBV6-3; size: many; D: .; J: TRBJ1-1; DNA: TGTGCCAGCAGTGAAAAGCACTGGGCGAACACTGAAGCTTTCTTT; CDR3: CASSEKHWANTEAFF
V: TRBV3-1; size: many; D: TRBD1; J: TRBJ2-7; DNA: TGTGCCAGCAGCCAAGAGGGGACAGGGTTTTACGAGCAGTACTTC; CDR3: CASSQEGTGFYEQYF
V: TRBV7-6; size: many; D: TRBD1; J: TRBJ1-2; DNA: TGTGCCAGCAGCCCGGGACAGACCAACTATGGCTACACCTTC; CDR3: CASSPGQTNYGYTF
V: TRBV20-1; size: many; D: TRBD2; J: TRBJ2-1; DNA: TGCAGTGCTCCGCGGGGGGGCCTCTACAATGAGCAGTTCTTC; CDR3: CSAPRGGLYNEQFF
V: TRBV6-5; size: few; D: TRBD1; J: TRBJ2-1; DNA: TGTGCCAGCAGTTCACCCGGGACAGGGGAGTACAATGAGCAGTTCTTC; CDR3: CASSSPGTGEYNEQFF
V: TRBV2; size: many; D: .; J: TRBJ1-2; DNA: TGTGCCAGCAGGGAGATTGGGGGAACCAACTATGGCTACACCTTC; CDR3: CASREIGGTNYGYTF
V: TRBV4-1; size: many; D: TRBD2; J: TRBJ2-7; DNA: TGCGCCAGCAGCCAAGTCGGACTAGCGGGGGGCTACGAGCAGTACTTC; CDR3: CASSQVGLAGGYEQYF
V: TRBV7-9; size: many; D: .; J: TRBJ1-1; DNA: TGTGCCAGCAGCTTCGCTAACACTGAAGCTTTCTTT; CDR3: CASSFANTEAFF
V: TRBV6-4; size: many; D: TRBD1; J: TRBJ2-3; DNA: TGTGCCAGCAGTGACTCAACAGGGGCTGGCACAGATACGCAGTATTTT; CDR3: CASSDSTGAGTDTQYF
V: TRBV20-1; size: many; D: TRBD1; J: TRBJ1-2; DNA: TGCAGTGCTACACAGGGGTACTATGGCTACACCTTC; CDR3: CSATQGYYGYTF
V: TRBV29-1; size: many; D: TRBD1; J: TRBJ2-3; DNA: TGCAGCGTTGTTCTTTGGGGACAGGGGTTCGGGCCAGATACGCAGTATTTT; CDR3: CSVVLWGQGFGPDTQYF
V: TRBV5-1; size: .; D: .; J: TRBJ2-3; DNA: TGCGCCAGCAGCTTGAGAGATAAGGGGTTGACAGATACGCAGTATTTT; CDR3: CASSLRDKGLTDTQYF
V: TRBV5-1; size: many; D: .; J: TRBJ2-7; DNA: TGCGCCAGCAGCTTGCGGGGGTCCGCCTACGAGCAGTACTTC; CDR3: CASSLRGSAYEQYF
V: TRBV7-2; size: many; D: .; J: TRBJ2-5; DNA: TGTGCCAGCAGCTCGATCGGGAGCCCCTTTGTCGTAGGGACCCAGTACTTC; CDR3: CASSSIGSPFVVGTQYF
V: TRBV5-1; size: many; D: TRBD1; J: TRBJ2-4; DNA: TGCGCCAGCAGCCTCACCGGGACAGGAAACATTCAGTACTTC; CDR3: CASSLTGTGNIQYF
V: TRBV11-2; size: many; D: TRBD1; J: TRBJ2-7; DNA: TGTGCCAGCAGCTCCCGACAGGGGGCGAAGAACGAGCAGTACTTC; CDR3: CASSSRQGAKNEQYF
V: TRBV11-3; size: many; D: .; J: TRBJ2-3; DNA: TGTGCCAGCAGCTTAGGAACGATACTGACTGCGCATCTTACAGATACGCAGTATTTT; CDR3: CASSLGTILTAHLTDTQYF
V: TRBV20-1; size: many; D: .; J: TRBJ2-1; DNA: TGCAGTGCCCAGCCCGGGGAAGGGGGCAATGAGCAGTTCTTC; CDR3: CSAQPGEGGNEQFF
V: TRBV5-1; size: many; D: TRBD1; J: TRBJ2-7; DNA: TGCGCCAGCAGCCCCGGACAGGGGAGCTCCTACGAGCAGTACTTC; CDR3: CASSPGQGSSYEQYF
V: TRBV20-1; size: many; D: .; J: TRBJ1-6; DNA: TGCAGTGCTAGACGCAGAGATAATTCACCCCTCCACTTT; CDR3: CSARRRDNSPLHF
V: TRBV10-3; size: .; D: .; J: TRBJ2-3; DNA: TGTGCCATCAGTGACCCCCCGGCTGGCACAGATACGCAGTATTTT; CDR3: CAISDPPAGTDTQYF
V: TRBV20-1; size: many; D: .; J: TRBJ1-2; DNA: TGCAGTGCCCTGAGTTCCGTTAACTATGGCTACACCTTC; CDR3: CSALSSVNYGYTF
V: TRBV6-5; size: many; D: TRBD1; J: TRBJ2-3; DNA: TGTGCCAGCAGTTACCCCCTCGCGGGACAGGCCTACACAGATACGCAGTATTTT; CDR3: CASSYPLAGQAYTDTQYF
V: TRBV5-1; size: .; D: .; J: TRBJ2-2; DNA: TGCGCCAGCAGCTTGGCCGGTGACCCCCGGCTGTTTTTT; CDR3: CASSLAGDPRLFF
V: TRBV5-1; size: many; D: .; J: TRBJ1-1; DNA: TGCGCCAGCAGCTCGGACTGGGGGACTGAAGCTTTCTTT; CDR3: CASSSDWGTEAFF
V: TRBV6-2/TRBV6-3; size: many; D: .; J: TRBJ1-4; DNA: TGTGCCAGCACCAGACCCGGGACGCCAAATGAAAAACTGTTTTTT; CDR3: CASTRPGTPNEKLFF
V: TRBV6-5; size: many; D: TRBD1; J: TRBJ1-6; DNA: TGTGCCAGCAGTTTATCCGGGACAGCTAATTCACCCCTCCACTTT; CDR3: CASSLSGTANSPLHF
V: TRBV24-1; size: many; D: TRBD2; J: TRBJ2-3; DNA: TGTGCCACCAGTGACCCGACTAGCGGGGGGGAGATAGATACGCAGTATTTT; CDR3: CATSDPTSGGEIDTQYF
V: TRBV11-3; size: many; D: TRBD1; J: TRBJ2-5; DNA: TGTGCCAGCAGCAAAAGGGACAGCTCAGAGACCCAGTACTTC; CDR3: CASSKRDSSETQYF
V: TRBV20-1; size: many; D: .; J: TRBJ2-5; DNA: TGCAGTGCTAGTTACGGCGTTGAGACCCAGTACTTC; CDR3: CSASYGVETQYF
V: TRBV28; size: many; D: TRBD1; J: TRBJ1-4; DNA: TGTGCCAGCAGTGCTCGACAGGGGTGGGGGGAAAAACTGTTTTTT; CDR3: CASSARQGWGEKLFF
V: TRBV12-3/TRBV12-4; size: many; D: .; J: TRBJ1-1; DNA: TGTGCCAGCGTTCCCGGGGGCACTGAAGCTTTCTTT; CDR3: CASVPGGTEAFF
V: TRBV12-3/TRBV12-4; size: many; D: .; J: TRBJ2-7; DNA: TGTGCCAGCAGGCTAGGGGGGGGACCTTACGAGCAGTACTTC; CDR3: CASRLGGGPYEQYF
V: TRBV5-1; size: many; D: TRBD1; J: TRBJ1-1; DNA: TGCGCCAGCAGCTTGGGACAGGGTGGGATGAACACTGAAGCTTTCTTT; CDR3: CASSLGQGGMNTEAFF
V: TRBV25-1; size: many; D: .; J: TRBJ2-5; DNA: TGTGCCAGCAGTGTGGCGAATAGACTGGGCGGGAAGGAAGAGACCCAGTACTTC; CDR3: CASSVANRLGGKEETQYF
V: TRBV18; size: many; D: TRBD2; J: TRBJ2-3; DNA: TGTGCCAGCTCACCGTCTCGAGCGGGGAGACTCACAGATACGCAGTATTTT; CDR3: CASSPSRAGRLTDTQYF
V: TRBV5-1; size: many; D: .; J: TRBJ1-2; DNA: TGCGCCAGCAGCTTGGGAGGGGAGAACTATGGCTACACCTTC; CDR3: CASSLGGENYGYTF
V: TRBV20-1; size: many; D: .; J: TRBJ1-1; DNA: TGCAGTGCTAGCAGGGGTACGGTGAACACTGAAGCTTTCTTT; CDR3: CSASRGTVNTEAFF
V: TRBV28; size: .; D: TRBD1; J: TRBJ2-3; DNA: TGTGCCAGCAGATGGGACAGGGCCACAGATACGCAGTATTTT; CDR3: CASRWDRATDTQYF
V: TRBV3-1; size: many; D: .; J: TRBJ1-1; DNA: TGTGCCAGCAGCCAAGCGGCCGGGAACACTGAAGCTTTCTTT; CDR3: CASSQAAGNTEAFF
V: TRBV20-1; size: .; D: .; J: TRBJ1-1; DNA: TGCAGTGCTAGAGATCTGGGGGGTGGGAACACTGAAGCTTTCTTT; CDR3: CSARDLGGGNTEAFF
V: TRBV20-1; size: many; D: .; J: TRBJ1-5; DNA: TGCAGTGCAGCCGGGGGCGCCGGGCCCCAGCATTTT; CDR3: CSAAGGAGPQHF
V: TRBV5-4; size: few; D: .; J: TRBJ1-6; DNA: TGTGCCAGCAGCTTGTTGAGGTGGCAGGGCAGCTCCTATAATTCACCCCTCCACTTT; CDR3: CASSLLRWQGSSYNSPLHF
V: TRBV7-2; size: few; D: TRBD2; J: TRBJ2-1; DNA: TGTGCCAGCAGCTTAACCGGGACTAGCGGGGTCGATGAGCAGTTCTTC; CDR3: CASSLTGTSGVDEQFF